This T cell receptor beta chain was captured in a study of CD8 T cells in Susac syndrome. Trimming took 8 bases from V and 6 from J; bases not matched to a gene: 6. In germline, CDR1 is SQVTM, CDR2 ANQGSEA. CDR3 length equals 11 residues. Sequencing targeted TCR beta in blood CD8+ and CD4+ T cells. Random hexamers primed reverse transcription of about 0.45 to 1 ug RNA. TCRdb redid the calling of the immunoSEQ multiplex PCR reads with MiXCR, one entry per CDR3 protein. The sample records around 56,000 distinct CDR3 sequences, 85% to 95% being singletons. This chain connects TRBV29-1 to TRBJ1-2; 7 bases map to TRBD1. The sequence derives from a human donor in good health. The sample comprised CD8+ T cells from PBMCs. Here the CDR3 DNA reads TGCAGCATTACAGGGGCGGATGGCTACACCTTC. Amino acid sequence: CSITGADGYTF.